The 20 T cell receptor beta chains listed next were all sequenced from one sample in a study of T cells after yellow fever vaccination. TCRdb reprocessed the 5' RACE reads via MiXCR and lists one record per CDR3 protein. Counted here are over 300,000 distinct CDR3 sequences, approximately 7% occurring once; the ten biggest clones make up 15% to 20%. The sample consisted of PBMCs, taken around 45 days after the first yellow fever vaccination. The origin of the receptors is a young man who received the YFV17D yellow fever vaccine.

This rearrangement joins TRBV18 to TRBJ1-3; possibly TRBD1 for D (6 bases). Germline CDR1 is KGHSH and CDR2 is LQKENI. V was clipped by 3 bases and J by 4 bases, with 10 bases between them. CDR3 length: 14 amino acids. The CDR3 loop is CASSPDSAGNTIYF. For the CDR3, the DNA is TGTGCCAGCTCACCGGACAGTGCCGGAAACACCATATATTTT. The variable domain in full, completed from reference TRBV18 and TRBJ1-3, reads NAGVMQNPRHLVRRRGQEARLRCSPMKGHSHVYWYRQLPEEGLKFMVYLQKENIIDESGMPKERFSAEFPKEGPSILRIQQVVRGDSAAYFCASSPDSAGNTIYFGEGSWLTVV.

This clonotype has only a few counts. J is TRBJ2-6 and V is TRBV25-1, with D unclear. Trimming took 7 bases from V and 0 from J, leaving 10 bases between them. The CDR3 extends over 15 amino acids. Germline CDR1 reads MGHDK; CDR2 reads SYGVNS. CDR3 loop: CASTDLGSGANVLTF. CDR3 nucleotides: TGTGCCAGCACCGACCTAGGCTCTGGGGCCAACGTCCTGACTTTC.

The chain couples TRBV6-2 or TRBV6-3 to TRBJ1-1; D might be TRBD1 (6 bases). This CDR3 has 14 residues. Germline values: CDR1 MNHEY, CDR2 SVGEGT. V was shortened by 3 bases and J by 4 bases, with 12 bases between the two germline ends. The CDR3 loop is CASSYKGGGTEAFF. In nucleotides, the CDR3 is TGTGCCAGCAGTTATAAGGGGGGGGGCACTGAAGCTTTCTTT.

This clonotype was detected a few times. A read error may account for a junction end that differs from germline. V is TRBV18 and J is TRBJ2-7; a weak D match, TRBD2 (6 bases). The CDR3 covers 17 residues. Germline V gene lookup returns CDR1 KGHSH and CDR2 LQKENI. The CDR3 region is CASSPRPGRGKELEQYF. CDR3 in DNA: TGTGCCAGCTCGCCACGCCCGGGACGGGGGAAAGAGCTCGAGCAGTACTTC.

This clonotype has a count of ten or more. CDR3 sequence: CASSFRTPNYGYTF. CDR3 in DNA: TGTGCCAGCAGCTTCCGAACTCCGAACTATGGCTACACCTTC. The V call is TRBV7-2, the J call TRBJ1-2; D uncertain. The V gene's germline CDR1 is SGHTA and CDR2 FQGNSA. The CDR3 spans 14 residues. The ends were cut back, 3 bases at V and 2 bases at J, with 10 bases in the middle.

The table lists this clonotype with many counts. The CDR3 reads CSVVRSLNTEAFF. CDR3 nucleotides: TGCAGCGTTGTAAGGTCTCTGAACACTGAAGCTTTCTTT. The chain uses TRBV29-1 and TRBJ1-1; D unresolved. CDR1 is SQVTM, CDR2 ANQGSEA, per germline. The CDR3 totals 13 residues. V was trimmed by 4 bases and J by 0 bases, leaving 9 bases between them.

A few counts support this clonotype. V is TRBV12-3 or TRBV12-4 and J is TRBJ1-4; 7 positions agree with TRBD1. The V segment lost 6 bases and the J segment 7 bases; nucleotides outside the gene matches: 11. The CDR3 loop spans 15 amino acids. As DNA, the CDR3 is TGTGCCAGCAGACCGACAGGGCCGGGGGGTGAAAAACTGTTTTTT. It codes for CASRPTGPGGEKLFF.

This clonotype occurred a few times. This rearrangement joins TRBV12-3 or TRBV12-4 to TRBJ1-2; 8 bases line up with TRBD1. V shed 4 bases and J 13 bases; nucleotides not matched to a gene: 11. The CDR3 consists of 13 residues. CDR3 in amino acids: CASSWTGRFSGTF. The CDR3 region has the DNA TGTGCCAGCAGTTGGACAGGGAGGTTTTCCGGCACCTTC.

This clonotype was counted between two and nine times. This chain's CDR3 is CATSKDRGFTEAFF. CDR3 in DNA: TGTGCCACCAGCAAGGACAGGGGTTTCACTGAAGCTTTCTTT. V and J are TRBV15 and TRBJ1-1; 9 bases match TRBD1. The CDR3 has 14 amino acids. The ends lost 4 bases at V and 4 bases at J; junction bases unmatched: 4. The germline V gene encodes CDR1 LNHNV and CDR2 YYDKDF (reference sequence).

This clonotype appeared many times. The chain couples TRBV12-3 or TRBV12-4 to TRBJ2-2; D is uncertain. This CDR3 has 13 residues. The V end lost 5 bases, the J end lost 2 bases, and 6 bases lay between the germline ends. As DNA, the CDR3 is TGTGCCAGCAGTATCTCCAACACCGGGGAGCTGTTTTTT. The encoded protein is CASSISNTGELFF.

A few counts support this clonotype. J is TRBJ1-2 and V is TRBV7-9, with no clear D. Trimming removed 1 base from V and 0 bases from J, with 6 bases in between. Germline lookup yields CDR1 SEHNR and CDR2 FQNEAQ (reference sequence). The CDR3 runs to 14 residues. The CDR3 region has the DNA TGTGCCAGCAGCTTAGACGCTACTAACTATGGCTACACCTTC. As protein: CASSLDATNYGYTF. The full variable domain, its missing parts supplied by reference TRBV7-9 and TRBJ1-2, is DTGVSQNPRHKITKRGQNVTFRCDPISEHNRLYWYRQTLGQGPEFLTYFQNEAQLEKSRLLSDRFSAERPKGSFSTLEIQRTEQGDSAMYLCASSLDATNYGYTFGSGTRLTVV.

The chain uses TRBV18 and TRBJ1-2; D call uncertain. V lost 8 bases and J 0 bases, leaving 19 bases between the germline ends. Germline CDR1 reads KGHSH; CDR2 reads LQKENI. The CDR3 sequence is 16 residues long. DNA for the CDR3: TGTGCCAGCGCTTATCCCCCACCAGGACCTAACTATGGCTACACCTTC. Residues: CASAYPPPGPNYGYTF.

V is TRBV5-1 and J is TRBJ2-3, with D possibly being TRBD2 (5 bases). The CDR3 totals 16 residues. The germline CDR1 and CDR2 sequences are SGHRS and YFSETQ. With 3 bases removed from V and 0 bases from J, the gap between germline ends came to 14 bases. CDR3 sequence (DNA): TGCGCCAGCAGCTCCTTGACGGGGTATAGCACAGATACGCAGTATTTT. This sequence encodes CASSSLTGYSTDTQYF. The full variable domain, its missing parts supplied by reference TRBV5-1 and TRBJ2-3, is KAGVTQTPRYLIKTRGQQVTLSCSPISGHRSVSWYQQTPGQGLQFLFEYFSETQRNKGNFPGRFSGRQFSNSRSEMNVSTLELGDSALYLCASSSLTGYSTDTQYFGPGTRLTVL.

This chain connects TRBV4-3 to TRBJ1-4; D not resolved. CDR3 size: 16 residues. The V gene's germline CDR1 is LGHNA and CDR2 YSLEER. Trimming removed 0 bases at V and 0 bases at J, with 8 bases between. The DNA of the CDR3 is TGCGCCAGCAGCCAAGACCCTCTTGCAACTAATGAAAAACTGTTTTTT. Its protein is CASSQDPLATNEKLFF.

In this sample, this clonotype turned up a few times. V and J are TRBV5-6 and TRBJ2-7; the match to TRBD1 covers 7 bases. Germline loops: CDR1 SGHDT, CDR2 YYEEEE. V was pared by 7 bases and J by 1 base, with 5 bases of the junction left unmatched. The CDR3 is made up of 13 amino acids. The CDR3 DNA is TGTGCCAGCGAGAGGACAGGTTCCTACGAGCAGTACGTC. Amino acids: CASERTGSYEQYV.

The chain employs TRBV5-1 and TRBJ1-1; the D gene is possibly TRBD1 (5 bases). Germline CDR1 is SGHRS and CDR2 is YFSETQ. The CDR3 spans 14 residues. Trimming cost V 0 bases and J 3 bases, with 9 bases left between them. The CDR3 here is CASSLGGVYTEAFF. The CDR3 coding sequence is TGCGCCAGCAGCTTGGGGGGGGTTTACACTGAAGCTTTCTTT.

This clonotype was seen a few times. The chain links TRBV3-1 to TRBJ2-1; 9 positions agree with TRBD1. The CDR3 runs to 17 residues. The germline gives CDR1 LGHDT, CDR2 YNNKEL (reference sequence). Trimming removed 3 bases from V and 6 bases from J; junction bases left unmatched: 12. The CDR3 here is CASSHIAAGTGCNEQFF. CDR3 nucleotides: TGTGCCAGCAGCCATATCGCGGCCGGGACAGGGTGCAATGAGCAGTTCTTC.

This chain connects TRBV6-5 to TRBJ2-1, with TRBD1 matching 9 bases. After removal of 4 bases from V and 7 bases from J, the junction contained 5 bases not matched to a gene. CDR1 and CDR2 from the germline V gene are MNHEY and SVGAGI. The CDR3 runs to 14 residues. CDR3 loop: CASSLGQGRNEQFF. The CDR3 DNA reads as TGTGCCAGCAGTTTGGGACAGGGCCGGAATGAGCAGTTCTTC.

The chain has TRBV7-2 and TRBJ1-6, with D possibly matching TRBD1 (5 bases). The length of the CDR3 is 14 residues. The germline V and J ends were trimmed by 7 bases and 6 bases, with 13 bases remaining between them. CDR1 is SGHTA, CDR2 FQGNSA, per germline. The CDR3 coding sequence is TGTGCCAGCAACATTCCGGGACTTAATTCACCCCTCCACTTT. Protein: CASNIPGLNSPLHF.

This clonotype has a count of ten or more. V is TRBV9 and J is TRBJ2-7; no definite D call. The CDR3 has 14 amino acids. CDR1 and CDR2 (germline): SGDLS, YYNGEE. V lost 0 bases to trimming and J lost 0 bases, with 7 bases between them. CDR3: CASSVVPSSYEQYF. The CDR3 coding sequence is TGTGCCAGCAGCGTAGTCCCCAGCTCCTACGAGCAGTACTTC.